These T cell receptor beta chains were read from a single sample in a study of siplizumab effects on memory and regulatory T cells. The assay was immunoSEQ multiplex PCR, and TCRdb's table has in-frame clones only and misses some. This sample has some 100,000 clones, with approximately 94% found just once. Sequencing was carried out using non-Treg CD4+ T cells sorted from blood. The receptors here all came from a human donor in good health. Each CDR3 is given without its conserved first and last residue. The order of the fields is V gene, J gene, D gene, CDR3 protein. A D gene is named only where the DNA matches it firmly.

v_gene: TRBV10-3
j_gene: TRBJ1-4
d_gene: TRBD1
CDR3aa: AISGGQVNEKLF

v_gene: TRBV19
j_gene: TRBJ2-6
d_gene: NA
CDR3aa: ASRSTSLGANVLT

v_gene: TRBV7-3
j_gene: TRBJ2-1
d_gene: TRBD2
CDR3aa: ASSLGGSGRADEQF

v_gene: TRBV21-1
j_gene: TRBJ1-5
d_gene: NA
CDR3aa: ASSKVGQKVGQPQH

v_gene: TRBV6-5
j_gene: TRBJ2-6
d_gene: NA
CDR3aa: ASSLSQVAGANVLT

v_gene: TRBV19
j_gene: TRBJ2-1
d_gene: TRBD2
CDR3aa: ASSSFVAGGPNEQF

v_gene: TRBV10-3
j_gene: TRBJ2-5
d_gene: NA
CDR3aa: AISPLDHQETQY

v_gene: TRBV6-5
j_gene: TRBJ1-1
d_gene: TRBD1
CDR3aa: ASQGARVGEAF

v_gene: TRBV14
j_gene: TRBJ2-6
d_gene: NA
CDR3aa: ASSQALGANVLT

v_gene: TRBV5-4
j_gene: TRBJ1-5
d_gene: TRBD1
CDR3aa: ASSLEGGSQPQH

v_gene: TRBV2
j_gene: TRBJ2-3
d_gene: TRBD2
CDR3aa: ASSANLAGATDTQY

v_gene: TRBV6-1
j_gene: TRBJ2-1
d_gene: TRBD2
CDR3aa: ASSLAGVVDEQF

v_gene: TRBV5-1
j_gene: TRBJ2-5
d_gene: TRBD1
CDR3aa: ASSWGQTQETQY

v_gene: TRBV12-5
j_gene: TRBJ2-7
d_gene: NA
CDR3aa: ASGLRSGNHEQY

v_gene: TRBV7-8
j_gene: TRBJ1-3
d_gene: NA
CDR3aa: ASSLVKPRGSQAGNTIY

v_gene: TRBV30
j_gene: TRBJ2-5
d_gene: NA
CDR3aa: AWSKRGEQETQY

v_gene: TRBV10-2
j_gene: TRBJ2-1
d_gene: NA
CDR3aa: ASSDKSPYNEQF

v_gene: TRBV5-1
j_gene: TRBJ2-7
d_gene: TRBD1
CDR3aa: ASSLGTGGFYEQY

v_gene: TRBV10-2
j_gene: TRBJ1-1
d_gene: TRBD1
CDR3aa: ASSGQGPVLAF

v_gene: TRBV5-4
j_gene: TRBJ1-1
d_gene: NA
CDR3aa: ASSLSPRDTEAF